The 8 T cell receptor beta chains in this list originate from one sample, sequenced in a study of CD8 T cells in ankylosing spondylitis (dated by TCRdb to 2016 to 2017). These TCRs are of unknown antigen specificity. What the research found in general, with its limitations: Blood from ankylosing spondylitis patients appeared to be characterized by a TCR beta motif made up of under 10 highly homologous amino acid variants.

Libraries were made using 5' RACE. Data came from an Illumina HiSeq 2500. TCRdb reprocessing: public reads trimmed at Q25 with fastp, clones called with MiXCR, in-frame beta chains kept. Identical CDR3 protein sequences are pooled into one entry, listed with their most common genes and DNA. The sample records fewer than 250,000 distinct CDR3 sequences, 15% to 20% of which are singletons. Clones ranked in the top ten supply approximately 40% of the sample. Source material: blood, either unsorted or a sorted T cell fraction (not recorded which). Source of these receptors: a male donor with ankylosing spondylitis.

This clonotype has only a few counts. The V gene is TRBV10-3, the J gene TRBJ2-7, with 10 bases aligning to TRBD2. The V segment lost 7 bases and the J segment 7 bases; nucleotides outside the gene matches: 10. Germline V gives CDR1 ENHRY, CDR2 SYGVKD. The length of the CDR3 is 14 residues. CDR3 in amino acids: CAINEPGLAQEQYF. CDR3 bases: TGTGCCATCAACGAACCGGGACTAGCGCAAGAGCAGTACTTC.

This clonotype was recorded a few times. This chain links TRBV4-1 with TRBJ2-5, with TRBD2 as a possible D gene (5 bases). CDR1 and CDR2 (germline): MGHRA, YSYEKL. The length of the CDR3 is 16 residues. Trimming shortened V by 4 bases and J by 1 base, and 16 bases separated the two germline ends. CDR3 in amino acids: CASSLGWGDLQETQYF. The CDR3 coding sequence is TGCGCCAGCAGCCTAGGGTGGGGAGACCTCCAAGAGACCCAGTACTTC.

This clonotype was found a few times. V is TRBV12-3 or TRBV12-4 and J is TRBJ2-1, with 11 bases that match TRBD2. The J segment lost 2 bases and the V segment lost 3 bases, leaving 3 bases of the junction unmatched. The CDR3 has 16 residues. The CDR3 here is CASSLLAGGPYNEQFF. CDR3 nucleotide sequence: TGTGCCAGCAGTTTGTTAGCGGGAGGGCCCTACAATGAGCAGTTCTTC.

This chain uses TRBV19 with TRBJ1-2, with D hard to call. The V end was cut by 3 bases, the J end by 8 bases, with 16 bases between. Germline CDR1 LNHDA, CDR2 SQIVND (reference sequence). CDR3 length: 14 residues. The CDR3 sequence: CASSISDFGYGYTF. The DNA of the CDR3 is TGTGCCAGTAGTATCTCCGACTTTGGGTACGGCTACACCTTC.

This clonotype occurred many times. This chain connects TRBV4-2 to TRBJ2-2; the D gene is possibly TRBD2 (6 bases). The germline V gene has CDR1 LGHNA and CDR2 YNFKEQ. V lost 1 base, J lost 3 bases, and 6 bases lay in between. The CDR3 has 14 residues. CDR3 in amino acids: CASSQGLDTGELFF. For the CDR3, the DNA is TGTGCCAGCAGCCAAGGACTAGACACCGGGGAGCTGTTTTTT.

The V call is TRBV6-5, the J call TRBJ1-1, with D hard to call. This CDR3 is 14 amino acids long. The V gene's germline CDR1 is MNHEY and CDR2 SVGAGI. Trimming removed 2 bases from V and 6 bases from J, with 13 bases in between. CDR3 sequence reads: CASSYEAEQSEAFF. For the CDR3, the DNA is TGTGCCAGCAGTTACGAGGCAGAACAGTCTGAAGCTTTCTTT.

The gene calls are TRBV7-2 and TRBJ1-3; 7 bases match TRBD1. Germline trimming cut 5 bases from V and 4 bases from J; bases unmatched to any gene: 5. The CDR3 totals 14 residues. Germline V gene lookup returns CDR1 SGHTA and CDR2 FQGNSA. The CDR3 nucleotides read TGTGCCAGCAGCCTAACAGGGGTCGGAAACACCATATATTTT. Translation: CASSLTGVGNTIYF. The whole variable domain, filled in from reference TRBV7-2 and TRBJ1-3, reads GAGVSQSPSNKVTEKGKDVELRCDPISGHTALYWYRQSLGQGLEFLIYFQGNSAPDKSGLPSDRFSAERTGGSVSTLTIQRTQQEDSAVYLCASSLTGVGNTIYFGEGSWLTVV.

J is TRBJ2-1 and V is TRBV29-1; 9 positions agree with TRBD2. J lost 1 base, V lost 7 bases, and 8 bases had no gene match. The CDR3 spans 15 residues. Germline V gene data show CDR1 as SQVTM and CDR2 as ANQGSEA. This CDR3 reads CSARGGGVSYNEQFF. The CDR3 DNA sequence: TGCAGCGCCCGGGGCGGGGGGGTTTCCTACAATGAGCAGTTCTTC.